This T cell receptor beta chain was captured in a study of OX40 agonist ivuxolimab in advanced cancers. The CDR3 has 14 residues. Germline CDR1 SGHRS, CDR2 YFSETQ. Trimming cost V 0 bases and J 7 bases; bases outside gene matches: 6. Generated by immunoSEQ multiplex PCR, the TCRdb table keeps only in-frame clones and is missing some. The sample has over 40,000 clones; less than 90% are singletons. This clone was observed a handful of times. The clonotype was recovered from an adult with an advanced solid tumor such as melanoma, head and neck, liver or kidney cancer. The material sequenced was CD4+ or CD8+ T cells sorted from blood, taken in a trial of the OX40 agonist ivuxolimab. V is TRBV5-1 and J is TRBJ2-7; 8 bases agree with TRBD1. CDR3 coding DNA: TGCGCCAGCAGCTTGGTTCAGGGGGCGTGGGAGCAGTACTTC. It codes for CASSLVQGAWEQYF.